Following are 3 T cell receptor beta chains from one sample sequenced in a study of Graves' ophthalmopathy and Graves' hyperthyroidism. RNA transcripts provided the template for amplifying TCR beta CDR3 regions. First-round RT-PCR employed HTBI primers, with a second-round multiplex PCR after it. TCRdb passed the multiplex PCR reads through MiXCR, listing each CDR3 protein once. The repertoire includes roughly 420,000 distinct CDR3 sequences, around 20% of them detected once, and approximately 3% sits in the top ten. The sequencing sample was made of peripheral blood. Every receptor here comes from a woman aged 18-35 years with stable Graves' hyperthyroidism.

This clonotype was counted at least ten times. This chain connects TRBV19 to TRBJ2-7; 10 positions agree with TRBD2. The germline V gene encodes CDR1 LNHDA and CDR2 SQIVND (reference sequence). This CDR3 contains 15 residues. Trimming at V came to 3 bases and at J to 2 bases, leaving 4 bases not matched to a gene. The CDR3 is CASSILAGETYEQYF. CDR3 sequence (DNA): TGTGCCAGTAGTATCCTAGCGGGAGAGACCTACGAGCAGTACTTC. The variable domain in full, completed from reference TRBV19 and TRBJ2-7, reads DGGITQSPKYLFRKEGQNVTLSCEQNLNHDAMYWYRQDPGQGLRLIYYSQIVNDFQKGDIAEGYSVSREKKESFPLTVTSAQKNPTAFYLCASSILAGETYEQYFGPGTRLTVT.

This clonotype was detected ten times or more. The gene calls are TRBV12-3 or TRBV12-4 and TRBJ1-3, with D hard to call. The CDR3 totals 15 residues. V lost 8 bases, J lost 0 bases, and 14 bases lay in between. The CDR3 DNA follows: TGTGCCAGCCGGGCGTTTGGCAGCTCTGGAAACACCATATATTTT. It specifies CASRAFGSSGNTIYF.

This clonotype was picked up a small number of times. The V call is TRBV10-3, the J call TRBJ1-5, with 10 bases identical to TRBD1. After removal of 4 bases from V and 6 bases from J, the junction contained 3 bases not matched to a gene. In germline, CDR1 is ENHRY, CDR2 SYGVKD. The CDR3 loop spans 14 amino acids. The CDR3 coding sequence is TGTGCCATCAGTGGGGACAGGGGAGGTCAGCCCCAGCATTTT. Its protein product is CAISGDRGGQPQHF.